This note documents a single T cell receptor beta chain sequence. Its antigen is as yet unknown. CDR3 size: 12 residues. The V end was cut by 0 bases, the J end by 8 bases, with 6 bases between. Germline V lookup: CDR1 SGHRS, CDR2 YFSETQ. This sample is drawn from a study of siplizumab effects on memory and regulatory T cells. General observations from the study: In controls, roughly 25% of mappable alloreactive CD4+ clones were Treg-derived on average, versus roughly 69% with siplizumab. Naive T cells looked more diverse than memory cells and looked like major alloresponse contributors. Left unconfirmed was the suppressive function of proliferating Tregs from siplizumab cultures. It was not possible to assign a naive or memory phenotype to roughly 80-97% of proliferating CD4+ or CD8+ clones.

Sequencing used immunoSEQ multiplex PCR; TCRdb keeps in-frame clones, though not all of them. The sample has 92,000 or so clones, just under 90% seen once. The rearrangement uses TRBV5-1 and TRBJ2-1; D unclear. The sequencing sample was made of CD4+ T cells sorted from blood. This TCR derives from a human donor in good health. The DNA for the CDR3 is TGCGCCAGCAGCTTGGATGGGCATGAGCAGTTCTTC. Protein product: CASSLDGHEQFF.